A single sample is the source of the 5 T cell receptor beta chains below, sequenced in a study of response to subunit inactivated influenza vaccine. TCRdb passed the RT-PCR reads through MiXCR, listing each CDR3 protein once. The sample has 300,000 to 350,000 distinct CDR3 sequences, roughly 22% seen once; the top ten hold 9.5% to 13%. Material: PBMCs from blood, obtained less than 22 months after vaccination. The receptor source for this set is a man between 50 and 69 years old who received an inactivated influenza vaccine.

V is TRBV27 and J is TRBJ1-5; D is possibly TRBD1 (5 bases). The CDR3 sequence is 14 residues long. In germline, CDR1 is MNHEY, CDR2 SMNVEV (reference sequence). V lost 3 bases, J lost 3 bases, and 9 bases lay in between. Here the CDR3 reads CASSFRGDNQPQHF. The CDR3 DNA is TGTGCCAGCAGTTTCCGGGGGGACAATCAGCCCCAGCATTTT.

The chain's CDR3 is CASSYGQGAHSNQPQHF. The DNA of the CDR3 is TGTGCCAGCAGTTACGGGCAGGGGGCCCATAGCAATCAGCCCCAGCATTTT. The chain is built from TRBV6-5 and TRBJ1-5, with 8 bases identical to TRBD1. This CDR3 is built from 17 residues. Germline CDR1 reads MNHEY; CDR2 reads SVGAGI. V shed 2 bases and J 0 bases; nucleotides not matched to a gene: 6.

The chain carries TRBV12-3 or TRBV12-4 and TRBJ1-1; D uncertain. The length of the CDR3 is 14 residues. Trimming shortened V by 3 bases and J by 6 bases, and 14 bases separated the two germline ends. CDR3 amino acids: CASSFIGGLAEAFF. The CDR3 DNA follows: TGTGCCAGCAGTTTCATCGGTGGGCTCGCTGAAGCTTTCTTT.

This clonotype was detected a few times. This rearrangement joins TRBV28 to TRBJ2-3, with D possibly TRBD1 on 5 matching bases. V was pared by 2 bases and J by 2 bases, with 14 bases between. The CDR3 runs 16 residues. Germline values: CDR1 MDHEN, CDR2 SYDVKM. For the CDR3, the DNA is TGTGCCAGCAGTTTAGGCGGCAGGGATCTCACAGATACGCAGTATTTT. Translating gives CASSLGGRDLTDTQYF.

The chain combines TRBV27 with TRBJ1-6; D not resolved. Per germline, CDR1 MNHEY and CDR2 SMNVEV (reference sequence). V shed 3 bases and J shed 0 bases, with 6 bases lying between them. This CDR3 region has 15 residues. The CDR3: CASSFRSSYNSPLHF. In DNA form, the CDR3 reads TGTGCCAGCAGTTTTAGGAGCTCCTATAATTCACCCCTCCACTTT.